The sample holds many counts of the clone carrying this T cell receptor beta chain. The target antigen is unknown. Via MiXCR, TCRdb re-called the 5' RACE reads, giving one row per CDR3 protein. The sample has 130,000 to 150,000 distinct CDR3 sequences, over 15% seen once. The data stem from a study of T-cell memory formation after mild COVID-19. Study background: Largely donor-specific sequence clusters came from two donors.

Study-wide points: CD4+ contracting clones were found mainly in CM and EM, and CD8+ ones in EMRA.

Trimming pared 1 base from V and 6 bases from J, leaving 8 bases between. The CDR3 consists of 12 residues. From germline, CDR1 is SGHRS and CDR2 YFSETQ. The clonotype was recovered from an adult woman who had mild COVID-19 (a few samples of this study predate the infection). Cell type and time point are not known. The chain employs TRBV5-1 and TRBJ2-7, with a weak D call TRBD2 (6 bases). Sequenced input: PBMCs or a T cell subset sorted from them (not recorded which). CDR3: CASSLSGVEQYF. The CDR3 DNA is TGCGCCAGCAGCTTGTCGGGGGTCGAGCAGTACTTC.